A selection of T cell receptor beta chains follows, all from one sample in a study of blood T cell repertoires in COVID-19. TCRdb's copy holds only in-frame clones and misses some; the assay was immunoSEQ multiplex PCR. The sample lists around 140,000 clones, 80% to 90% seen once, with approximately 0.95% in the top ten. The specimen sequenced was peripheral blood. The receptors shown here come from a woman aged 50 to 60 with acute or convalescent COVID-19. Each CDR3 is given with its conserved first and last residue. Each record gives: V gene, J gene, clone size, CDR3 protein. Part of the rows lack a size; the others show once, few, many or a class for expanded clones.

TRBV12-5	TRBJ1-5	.	CASGSTGTGGGDQPQHF
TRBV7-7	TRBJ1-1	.	CASSPRQGWKAFF
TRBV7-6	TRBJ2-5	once	CASSLGGTRTETQYF
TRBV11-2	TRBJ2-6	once	CASSLGGQGHSGANVLTF
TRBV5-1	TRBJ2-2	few	CASTRNRDSGELFF
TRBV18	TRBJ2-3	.	CASSPPVGEFTQYF
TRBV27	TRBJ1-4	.	CASSRGRQLNEKLFF
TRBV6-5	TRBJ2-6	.	CASSYSSVSGANVLTF
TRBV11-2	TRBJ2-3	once	CASSLDEDRGATDTQYF
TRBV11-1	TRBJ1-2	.	CASSLGTGNYGYTF
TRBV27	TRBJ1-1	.	CASSLLLGQGVNTEAFF
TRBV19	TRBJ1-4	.	CASSRPGATNEKLFF
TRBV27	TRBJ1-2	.	CASRFFMPGTGGYGYTF
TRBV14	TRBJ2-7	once	CASSRTGAKSEQYF
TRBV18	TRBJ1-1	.	CASSPPNSMNTEAFF
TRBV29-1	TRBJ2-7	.	CSGTVSYEQYF
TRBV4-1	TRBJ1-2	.	CASSQGQQANYVYTF
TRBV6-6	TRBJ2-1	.	CASSYSLRLSYNEQFF
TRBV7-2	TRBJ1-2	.	CASSSWGRNYGYTF
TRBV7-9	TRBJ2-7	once	CASSQTGGYEQYF
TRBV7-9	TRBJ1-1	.	CASSMDRGRAFF
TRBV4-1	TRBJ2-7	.	CASSQGYGSSYEQYF
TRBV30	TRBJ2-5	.	CAWSTRWEGTQYF
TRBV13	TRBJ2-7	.	CASGSGGSAYEQYF
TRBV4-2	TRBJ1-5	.	CASSQGQGGNQPQHF
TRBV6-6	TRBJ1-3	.	CASSYGDVVSGNTIYF
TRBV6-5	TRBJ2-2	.	CASSPKQVGELFF
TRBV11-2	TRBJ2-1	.	CASSFSTSDYNEQFF
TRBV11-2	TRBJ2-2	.	CASRSWLVNTGELFF
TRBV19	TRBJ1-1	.	CASIDRDNMNTEAFF
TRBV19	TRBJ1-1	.	CASKGVSENTEAFF
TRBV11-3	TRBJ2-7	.	CASSFGGGKTYEQYF
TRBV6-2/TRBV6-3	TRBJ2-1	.	CASSFGLAEYNEQFF
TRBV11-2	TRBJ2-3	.	CASSLEGASDTQYF
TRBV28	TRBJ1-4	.	CASSWPGGSVKLFF
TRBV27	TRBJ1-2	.	CASSSDRGNYGYTF